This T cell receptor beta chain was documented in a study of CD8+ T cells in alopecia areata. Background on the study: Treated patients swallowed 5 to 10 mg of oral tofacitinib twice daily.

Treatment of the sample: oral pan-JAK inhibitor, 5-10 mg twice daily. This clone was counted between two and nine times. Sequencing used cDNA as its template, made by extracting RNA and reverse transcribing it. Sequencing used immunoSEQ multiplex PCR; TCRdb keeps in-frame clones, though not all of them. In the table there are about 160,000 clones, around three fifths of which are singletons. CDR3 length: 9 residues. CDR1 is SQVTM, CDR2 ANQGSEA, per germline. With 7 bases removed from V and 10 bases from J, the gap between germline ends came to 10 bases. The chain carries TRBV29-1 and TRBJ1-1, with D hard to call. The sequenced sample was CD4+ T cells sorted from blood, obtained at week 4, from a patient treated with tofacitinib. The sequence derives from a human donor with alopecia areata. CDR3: CSAGLRAFF. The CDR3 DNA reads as TGCAGCGCGGGCCTCAGAGCTTTCTTT.